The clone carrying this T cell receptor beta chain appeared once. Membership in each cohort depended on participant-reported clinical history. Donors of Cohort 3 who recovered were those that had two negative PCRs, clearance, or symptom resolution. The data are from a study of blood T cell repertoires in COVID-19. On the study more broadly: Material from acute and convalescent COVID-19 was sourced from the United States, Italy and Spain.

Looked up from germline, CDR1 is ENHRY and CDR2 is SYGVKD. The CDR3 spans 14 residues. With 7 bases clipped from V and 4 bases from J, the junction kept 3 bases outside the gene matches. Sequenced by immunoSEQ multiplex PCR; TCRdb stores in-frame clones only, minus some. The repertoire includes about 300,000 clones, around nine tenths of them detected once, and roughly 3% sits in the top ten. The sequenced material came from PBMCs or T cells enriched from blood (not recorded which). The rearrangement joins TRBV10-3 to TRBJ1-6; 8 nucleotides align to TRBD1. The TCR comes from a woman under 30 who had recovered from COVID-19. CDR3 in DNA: TGTGCCATCAAGAACAGGGGGTATAATTCACCCCTCCACTTT. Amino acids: CAIKNRGYNSPLHF.